This TCR beta chain appears in the sequencing data of a study of shared clonotypes between healthy human individuals. Study findings and constraints: What naive subsets generally showed was a larger estimated richness than memory subsets showed. Approximately 5.1% was the fraction of naive CD4 clonotypes found shared across a handful of donors.

This CDR3 has 12 residues. Germline CDR1 is ENHRY and CDR2 is SYGVKD. Trimming removed 3 bases from V and 8 bases from J, with 9 bases in between. Deep-level settings were used for running the assay. Clones were read by immunoSEQ multiplex PCR, and TCRdb kept only the in-frame ones, dropping some. The sample carries 1.5 million to 1.9 million clones, 95% to 99% recorded once. Details on this clone: Its cognate antigen is unknown.

This clonotype was obtained from a man aged 25-45 years in good health. The sequenced sample consisted of naive CD4+ T cells sorted from blood. The subset denotes: CD45RA+ positively selected. This sequence joins TRBV10-3 and TRBJ2-3; TRBD2 might be the D (6 bases). CDR3 region: CAISELAATQYF. CDR3 sequence (DNA): TGTGCCATCAGTGAACTAGCAGCTACGCAGTATTTT.